This T cell receptor (beta chain) was retrieved from a study of blood T cell repertoires in COVID-19. The V and J ends lost 2 bases and 4 bases respectively, with 7 bases between them. The germline V gene has CDR1 SGHDT and CDR2 YYEEEE. This CDR3 contains 12 residues. Original handling: From reference gene primer amplification, estimates of nucleated cell counts were derived. Assay used: immunoSEQ multiplex PCR; TCRdb lists only in-frame clones, some missing. V, J and clone size are taken as reported in that table, and D and trimming were inferred from the DNA itself. The sample shows about 310,000 clones, around 87% of them seen only once.

The sequencing input was peripheral blood. This TCR was recovered from a woman aged 45-65 years who had recovered from COVID-19. V gene TRBV5-6 combines with J gene TRBJ2-7; TRBD1 is a possible D gene (5 bases). CDR3 DNA: TGTGCCAGCAGCTTTGCAGGGTACGAGCAGTACTTC. It codes for CASSFAGYEQYF.